This TCR beta chain stems from a study of cytomegalovirus exposure and HLA in healthy donors. Germline values: CDR1 SGHNT, CDR2 YENEEA. CDR3 size: 15 residues. Losses at the gene ends were 3 bases for V and 3 bases for J; bases not matched to a gene: 2. 13 Jbeta primers and 60 Vbeta primers were used for the PCR. Assay used: immunoSEQ multiplex PCR; TCRdb lists only in-frame clones, some missing. Among roughly 190,000 clones listed, roughly 80% were seen once. This chain joins TRBV11-3 and TRBJ2-1; 10 positions agree with TRBD1. This clonotype was sampled from a woman younger than 30 in good health and CMV-seronegative. What was sequenced was PBMCs. The CDR3 reads CASSLGQGNYNEQFF. DNA for the CDR3: TGTGCCAGCAGCTTGGGACAGGGGAACTACAATGAGCAGTTCTTC.